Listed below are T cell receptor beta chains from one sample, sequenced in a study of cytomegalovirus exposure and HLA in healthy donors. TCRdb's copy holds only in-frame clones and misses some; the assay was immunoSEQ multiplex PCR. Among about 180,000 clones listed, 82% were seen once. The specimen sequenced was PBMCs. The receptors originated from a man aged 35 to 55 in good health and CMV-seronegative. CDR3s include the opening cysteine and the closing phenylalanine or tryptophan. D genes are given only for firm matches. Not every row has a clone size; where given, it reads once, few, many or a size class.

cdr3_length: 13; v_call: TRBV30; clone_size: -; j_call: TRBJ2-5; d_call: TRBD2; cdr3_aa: CAWSGRGGETQYF; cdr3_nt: TGTGCCTGGAGCGGCCGGGGGGGAGAGACCCAGTACTTC
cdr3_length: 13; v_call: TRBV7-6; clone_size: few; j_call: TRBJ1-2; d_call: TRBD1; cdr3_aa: CASSSGQGRGYTF; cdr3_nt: TGTGCCAGCAGCTCCGGACAGGGGAGAGGCTACACCTTC
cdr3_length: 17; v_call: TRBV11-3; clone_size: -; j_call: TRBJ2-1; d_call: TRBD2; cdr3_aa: CASSPGGRGRPYNEQFF; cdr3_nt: TGTGCCAGCAGCCCGGGGGGGCGGGGACGCCCTTACAATGAGCAGTTCTTC
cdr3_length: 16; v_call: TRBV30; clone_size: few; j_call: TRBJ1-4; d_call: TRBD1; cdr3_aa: CAWRRQGLTTNEKLFF; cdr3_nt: TGTGCCTGGAGGCGACAGGGGTTGACAACTAATGAAAAACTGTTTTTT
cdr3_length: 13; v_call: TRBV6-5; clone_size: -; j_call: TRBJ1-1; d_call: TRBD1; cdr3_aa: CASSYVGQGDEFF; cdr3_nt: TGTGCCAGCAGTTACGTGGGACAGGGTGATGAATTCTTT
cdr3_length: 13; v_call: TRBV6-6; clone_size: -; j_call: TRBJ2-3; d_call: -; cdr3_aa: CASGGGHTDTQYF; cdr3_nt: TGTGCCAGCGGGGGGGGGCACACAGATACGCAGTATTTT
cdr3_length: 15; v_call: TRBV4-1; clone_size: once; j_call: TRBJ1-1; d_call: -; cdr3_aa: CASSQESVTRTEAFF; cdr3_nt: TGCGCCAGCAGCCAAGAGTCGGTGACGAGGACTGAAGCTTTCTTT
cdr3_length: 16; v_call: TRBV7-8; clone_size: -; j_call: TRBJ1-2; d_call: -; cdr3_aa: CASTPFSGSKDYGYTF; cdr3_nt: TGTGCCAGCACCCCCTTTTCCGGGAGTAAGGACTATGGCTACACCTTC
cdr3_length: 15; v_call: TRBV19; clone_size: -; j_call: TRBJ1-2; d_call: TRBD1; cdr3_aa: CASSIGQAHGYGYTF; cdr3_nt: TGTGCCAGTAGTATTGGACAGGCCCACGGCTATGGCTACACCTTC
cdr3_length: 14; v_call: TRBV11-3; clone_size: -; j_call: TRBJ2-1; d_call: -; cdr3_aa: CASSPQFRGDEQFF; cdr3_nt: TGTGCCAGCAGCCCCCAGTTCCGGGGAGATGAGCAGTTCTTC
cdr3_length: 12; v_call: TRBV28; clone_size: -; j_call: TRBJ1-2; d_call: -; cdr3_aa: CASSLYREGYTF; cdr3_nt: TGTGCCAGCAGTTTATACAGGGAGGGCTACACCTTC
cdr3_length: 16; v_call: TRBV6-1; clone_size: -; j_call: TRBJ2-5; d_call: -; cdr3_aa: CASSEPSWTPQETQYF; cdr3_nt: TGTGCCAGCAGTGAGCCCTCCTGGACACCCCAAGAGACCCAGTACTTC
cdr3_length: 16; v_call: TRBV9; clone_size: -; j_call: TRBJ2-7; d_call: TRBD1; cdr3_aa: CASSDSRDSTTYEQYF; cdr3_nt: TGTGCCAGCAGCGATAGCCGGGACAGTACTACCTACGAGCAGTACTTC
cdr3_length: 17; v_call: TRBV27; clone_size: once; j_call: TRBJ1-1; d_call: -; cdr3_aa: CASSLSADRTGNTEAFF; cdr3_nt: TGTGCCAGCAGTTTATCGGCGGACAGAACAGGGAACACTGAAGCTTTCTTT
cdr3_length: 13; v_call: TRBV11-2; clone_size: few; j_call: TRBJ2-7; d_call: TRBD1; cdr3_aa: CASSYDRAREQYF; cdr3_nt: TGTGCCAGCAGCTACGACAGGGCCCGCGAGCAGTACTTC